These T cell receptor beta chains were read from a single sample in a study of cytotoxic CD8 clonotypes in ibrutinib-treated CLL. The protocol was immunoSEQ multiplex PCR, while the TCRdb copy is restricted to in-frame clones and leaves out a portion. This sample carries approximately 26,000 clones, approximately 85% of them seen once, and the ten largest clones take 6.5% to 8%. The sample was PBMCs, taken after 24 months of ibrutinib treatment. The receptor source for this set is a human donor with chronic lymphocytic leukemia. Both conserved end residues are part of each CDR3. A D gene is named only where the DNA matches it firmly. Some rows mark clone size as missing; the rest say once, few, many or name a class of expanded clone.

J gene: TRBJ2-1
clone size: -
D gene: TRBD2
V gene: TRBV5-1
CDR3 DNA: TGCGCCAGCAGCTTGGCGGTAGCGGGCGGATACAATGAGCAGTTCTTC
CDR3 protein: CASSLAVAGGYNEQFF

J gene: TRBJ2-1
clone size: -
D gene: TRBD2
V gene: TRBV28
CDR3 DNA: TGTGCCAGCAGTCGGACTAGCGGTAGGCGGGGGCAGTTCTTC
CDR3 protein: CASSRTSGRRGQFF

J gene: TRBJ2-1
clone size: -
D gene: TRBD2
V gene: TRBV9
CDR3 DNA: TGTGCCAGCAGCGTAGGGGCTAGCGGGGGGGTAGATGAGCAGTTCTTC
CDR3 protein: CASSVGASGGVDEQFF

J gene: TRBJ2-6
clone size: -
D gene: TRBD1
V gene: TRBV28
CDR3 DNA: TGTGCCAGCAGTTTATACAGGGGGCAATCCTCTGGGGCCAACGTCCTGACTTTC
CDR3 protein: CASSLYRGQSSGANVLTF

J gene: TRBJ2-1
clone size: -
D gene: -
V gene: TRBV7-2
CDR3 DNA: TGTGCCAGCAGCTTAGACAGGGCCAGAAATGAGCAGTTCTTC
CDR3 protein: CASSLDRARNEQFF

J gene: TRBJ1-1
clone size: -
D gene: -
V gene: TRBV6-5
CDR3 DNA: TGTGCCAGCAGTTACTCGAAGGGGGTGAACACTGAAGCTTTCTTT
CDR3 protein: CASSYSKGVNTEAFF

J gene: TRBJ2-1
clone size: -
D gene: TRBD2
V gene: TRBV7-3
CDR3 DNA: TGTGCCAGCAGCCGTGGACTAGCGGGGGGAAGGTATGAGCAGTTCTTC
CDR3 protein: CASSRGLAGGRYEQFF

J gene: TRBJ2-1
clone size: -
D gene: TRBD2
V gene: TRBV19
CDR3 DNA: TGTGCCAGTAGGGAGCGGGGGGAGCAGTTCTTC
CDR3 protein: CASRERGEQFF

J gene: TRBJ2-5
clone size: -
D gene: -
V gene: TRBV19
CDR3 DNA: TGTGCCAGCAGTGTAGGGTCCCAAGAGACCCAGTACTTC
CDR3 protein: CASSVGSQETQYF

J gene: TRBJ1-5
clone size: -
D gene: -
V gene: TRBV9
CDR3 DNA: TGTGCCAGCAGCCGCGGTGACCAGCAGCCCCAGCATTTT
CDR3 protein: CASSRGDQQPQHF

J gene: TRBJ2-5
clone size: few
D gene: TRBD1
V gene: TRBV4-2
CDR3 DNA: TGTGCCAGCAGCCAAGAACAGGGGAACCAAGAGACCCAGTACTTC
CDR3 protein: CASSQEQGNQETQYF

J gene: TRBJ1-2
clone size: -
D gene: TRBD1
V gene: TRBV9
CDR3 DNA: TGTGCCAGCAGCGTAGAAGGACAGGGATTCTATGGCTACACCTTC
CDR3 protein: CASSVEGQGFYGYTF

J gene: TRBJ1-2
clone size: once
D gene: -
V gene: TRBV5-1
CDR3 DNA: TGCGCCAGCACCTTAATAGACGGCCGTGGCTACACCTTC
CDR3 protein: CASTLIDGRGYTF

J gene: TRBJ2-7
clone size: -
D gene: -
V gene: TRBV4-1
CDR3 DNA: TGCGCCAGCAGCCAAGGGGGGCAGGCAACCTACGAGCAGTACTTC
CDR3 protein: CASSQGGQATYEQYF

J gene: TRBJ2-5
clone size: -
D gene: -
V gene: TRBV5-4
CDR3 DNA: TGTGCCAGCAGCCCGGGTTTCGAAACCCAGTACTTC
CDR3 protein: CASSPGFETQYF

J gene: TRBJ1-2
clone size: once
D gene: TRBD1
V gene: TRBV7-3
CDR3 DNA: TGTGCCAGCAGCCAGGCCACAGGGGCCCCCTATGGCTACACCTTC
CDR3 protein: CASSQATGAPYGYTF

J gene: TRBJ2-1
clone size: -
D gene: TRBD1
V gene: TRBV5-1
CDR3 DNA: TGCGCCAGCAGCTTAGGGACAGGGGGCAATGAGCAGTTCTTC
CDR3 protein: CASSLGTGGNEQFF

J gene: TRBJ2-7
clone size: -
D gene: TRBD2
V gene: TRBV6-5
CDR3 DNA: TGTGCCAGCAGTTACTCGGCGGGGGGTCCCTACGAGCAGTACTTC
CDR3 protein: CASSYSAGGPYEQYF

J gene: TRBJ2-3
clone size: once
D gene: -
V gene: TRBV11-1
CDR3 DNA: TGTGCCAGCAGCCCACCGGACGAATCCCAGGCGGATACGCAGTATTTT
CDR3 protein: CASSPPDESQADTQYF

J gene: TRBJ2-7
clone size: -
D gene: -
V gene: TRBV4-1
CDR3 DNA: TGCGCCAGCAGTGAAGGGCCTAGCGTAACTCCCTACGAGCAGTACTTC
CDR3 protein: CASSEGPSVTPYEQYF

J gene: TRBJ2-6
clone size: once
D gene: -
V gene: TRBV2
CDR3 DNA: TGTGCCACCAGGGGAGCCAGGGCCAACGTCCTGACTTTC
CDR3 protein: CATRGARANVLTF

J gene: TRBJ2-2
clone size: few
D gene: TRBD2
V gene: TRBV6-5
CDR3 DNA: TGTGCCAGCAGTTACGGTAGCGGGGGGGCCGGCGGGGAGCTGTTTTTT
CDR3 protein: CASSYGSGGAGGELFF

J gene: TRBJ2-4
clone size: -
D gene: -
V gene: TRBV28
CDR3 DNA: TGTGCCAGCAGTTTAGTCCCAGACCCGACCAAAAACATTCAGTACTTC
CDR3 protein: CASSLVPDPTKNIQYF

J gene: TRBJ2-3
clone size: -
D gene: TRBD2
V gene: TRBV18
CDR3 DNA: TGTGCCAGCTCATCGCCCGGGACTAGCGGGGGGAAAAGCACAGATACGCAGTATTTT
CDR3 protein: CASSSPGTSGGKSTDTQYF

J gene: TRBJ1-5
clone size: -
D gene: -
V gene: TRBV30
CDR3 DNA: TGTGCCTGGAGCGCCCGCGTGAATCAGCCCCAGCATTTT
CDR3 protein: CAWSARVNQPQHF

J gene: TRBJ2-1
clone size: -
D gene: -
V gene: TRBV20-1
CDR3 DNA: TGCAGTAGCTCCTACAATGAGCAGTTCTTC
CDR3 protein: CSSSYNEQFF

J gene: TRBJ2-1
clone size: -
D gene: TRBD1
V gene: TRBV11-2
CDR3 DNA: TGTGCCAGCAATAACAGGGGGTATAGTGAGCAGTTCTTC
CDR3 protein: CASNNRGYSEQFF

J gene: TRBJ2-6
clone size: once
D gene: -
V gene: TRBV5-6
CDR3 DNA: TGTGCCAGCAGCTTGTCAGGACGGTTCTCTGGGGCCAACGTCCTGACTTTC
CDR3 protein: CASSLSGRFSGANVLTF

J gene: TRBJ1-1
clone size: -
D gene: -
V gene: TRBV5-1
CDR3 DNA: TGCGCCAGCAGCTTGTATTGGGTCGGGACTGAAGCTTTCTTT
CDR3 protein: CASSLYWVGTEAFF

J gene: TRBJ1-3
clone size: -
D gene: -
V gene: TRBV12-5
CDR3 DNA: TGTGCTAGTGGAGGGGGGTCCTCGTCAGGAAACACCATATATTTT
CDR3 protein: CASGGGSSSGNTIYF

J gene: TRBJ1-1
clone size: -
D gene: -
V gene: TRBV5-4
CDR3 DNA: TGTGCCAGCAGCTCACCTTCCGGGATCCCCACTGAAGCTTTCTTT
CDR3 protein: CASSSPSGIPTEAFF